The 23 T cell receptor beta chains presented below share a single source sample, sequenced in a study of blood T cell repertoires in COVID-19. The assay was immunoSEQ multiplex PCR, and TCRdb's table has in-frame clones only and misses some. The sample has approximately 210,000 clones; 70% to 90% are singletons. The sample comprised peripheral blood. The source is a young man with active or convalescent COVID-19.

This clone was seen only a few times. The rearrangement joins TRBV11-2 to TRBJ2-7, with 15 bases matching TRBD2. The germline V gene encodes CDR1 SGHAT and CDR2 FQNNGV. V trimming: 5 bases; J trimming: 5 bases; junction bases outside the gene matches: 7. CDR3 size: 16 residues. The CDR3 DNA sequence: TGTGCCAGCAGCCAGGGACTAGCGGGAGGCCTCGACGAGCAGTACTTC. Protein product: CASSQGLAGGLDEQYF.

CDR3 coding DNA: TGTGCCAGCTCATTCACCAACCCGGACAGGGAATATAGCAATCAGCCCCAGCATTTT. Protein sequence: CASSFTNPDREYSNQPQHF. This sequence joins TRBV27 and TRBJ1-5; TRBD1 agrees at 8 bases. The CDR3 is 19 amino acids. Germline V gene data show CDR1 as MNHEY and CDR2 as SMNVEV (reference sequence). The junction had 18 bases not matched to a gene; V was cut back by 8 bases and J by 0 bases.

This sequence joins TRBV11-2 and TRBJ2-3; D is possibly TRBD1 (5 bases). This CDR3 has 14 residues. Trimming removed 2 bases from V and 4 bases from J, with 10 bases in between. Germline CDR1 reads SGHAT; CDR2 reads FQNNGV. The CDR3 is CASSLKRGPDTQYF. The CDR3 nucleotides read TGTGCCAGCAGCTTAAAAAGGGGCCCAGATACGCAGTATTTT.

V usage is TRBV5-4 and J usage is TRBJ2-2; TRBD1 matches 7 bases. Germline V gene data show CDR1 as SGHNT and CDR2 as YYREEE (reference sequence). Trimming at V came to 0 bases and at J to 6 bases, leaving 2 bases not matched to a gene. The CDR3 loop spans 14 amino acids. The CDR3 DNA follows: TGTGCCAGCAGCTTGGTGCAGGGGGCCGGGGAGCTGTTTTTT. Amino acid sequence: CASSLVQGAGELFF. Supplemented by reference TRBV5-4 and TRBJ2-2, the full variable domain reads ETGVTQSPTHLIKTRGQQVTLRCSSQSGHNTVSWYQQALGQGPQFIFQYYREEENGRGNFPPRFSGLQFPNYSSELNVNALELDDSALYLCASSLVQGAGELFFGEGSRLTVL.

The V gene is TRBV12-3 or TRBV12-4, the J gene TRBJ2-1, with 7 bases that match TRBD2. Trimming cost V 7 bases and J 7 bases; bases outside gene matches: 7. This CDR3 has 13 amino acids. The CDR3 nucleotides read TGTGCCAGCACCCCGGACGGGAGGAATGAGCAGTTCTTC. Translation: CASTPDGRNEQFF.

The chain has TRBV9 and TRBJ1-1; 8 positions agree with TRBD1. This CDR3 is built from 14 residues. V shed 4 bases, J shed 4 bases, and the junction held 6 bases outside the gene matches. Germline V gene lookup returns CDR1 SGDLS and CDR2 YYNGEE. CDR3 loop: CASSPTGGGTEAFF. CDR3 DNA sequence: TGTGCCAGCAGCCCCACAGGGGGGGGCACTGAAGCTTTCTTT.

The chain uses TRBV27 and TRBJ1-2; 9 bases line up with TRBD1. Trimming cost V 3 bases and J 2 bases; bases outside gene matches: 1. The germline V gene has CDR1 MNHEY and CDR2 SMNVEV (reference sequence). This CDR3 is 14 amino acids long. The CDR3 loop reads CASSFGQGNYGYTF. The CDR3 region has the DNA TGTGCCAGCAGTTTTGGACAGGGGAACTATGGCTACACCTTC.

CDR3 region: CASSLGETSGRESQTQYF. The CDR3 DNA sequence: TGTGCCAGCAGCTTGGGGGAGACTAGCGGGAGAGAGAGCCAGACCCAGTACTTC. The genes are TRBV5-6 and TRBJ2-5; 12 bases match TRBD2. This CDR3 spans 18 amino acids. Germline-derived CDR1 and CDR2 are SGHDT and YYEEEE. J gave up 6 bases and V 0 bases, and 12 bases lay outside the gene matches.

The chain couples TRBV28 to TRBJ1-1, with TRBD1 matching 7 bases. The CDR3 covers 13 residues. Germline values: CDR1 MDHEN, CDR2 SYDVKM. J lost 5 bases, V lost 6 bases, and 6 bases had no gene match. The CDR3 region is CASSTPTGTEAFF. The CDR3 DNA is TGTGCCAGCAGCACACCGACAGGGACTGAAGCTTTCTTT.

The chain combines TRBV3-1 (or the pseudogene TRBV3-2) with TRBJ1-5; D uncertain. The CDR3 totals 15 residues. Trimming removed 3 bases at V and 4 bases at J, with 13 bases between. The germline gives CDR1 LGHDT, CDR2 YNNKEL (reference sequence). The CDR3 nucleotides read TGTGCCAGCAGCCAGAGTGGGCTGGATAATCAGCCCCAGCATTTT. Translated, it gives CASSQSGLDNQPQHF.

The J gene is TRBJ2-7, the V gene TRBV28; 10 nucleotides align to TRBD2. The CDR3 runs to 14 residues. Germline lookup yields CDR1 MDHEN and CDR2 SYDVKM. Germline trimming cut 5 bases from V and 4 bases from J; bases unmatched to any gene: 5. In DNA, the CDR3 is TGTGCCAGCAGTCTAGCGGGAGCTGGGTACGAGCAGTACTTC. Amino acids: CASSLAGAGYEQYF. The variable domain in full, completed from reference TRBV28 and TRBJ2-7, reads DVKVTQSSRYLVKRTGEKVFLECVQDMDHENMFWYRQDPGLGLRLIYFSYDVKMKEKGDIPEGYSVSREKKERFSLILESASTNQTSMYLCASSLAGAGYEQYFGPGTRLTVT.

The rearrangement joins TRBV27 to TRBJ1-3, with D unclear. The CDR3 loop spans 13 amino acids. Germline CDR1 and CDR2: MNHEY and SMNVEV (reference sequence). V lost 0 bases and J 4 bases, leaving 4 bases between the germline ends. The DNA for the CDR3 is TGTGCCAGCAGTTTATCCCCAGGAAACACCATATATTTT. Translated, it gives CASSLSPGNTIYF.

The chain employs TRBV25-1 and TRBJ1-5; the match to TRBD1 covers 8 bases. The germline V gene has CDR1 MGHDK and CDR2 SYGVNS. The CDR3 runs 15 residues. Trimming removed 3 bases from V and 11 bases from J; junction bases left unmatched: 12. This chain's CDR3 is CASSENRGTSTAQHF. CDR3 bases: TGTGCCAGCAGTGAGAACAGGGGGACTTCGACAGCCCAGCATTTT.

The chain carries TRBV11-2 and TRBJ2-7; D gene unclear. V was pared by 3 bases and J by 4 bases, with 13 bases between. Germline-derived CDR1 and CDR2 are SGHAT and FQNNGV. CDR3 size: 14 residues. CDR3 DNA sequence: TGTGCCAGCAGCTTGCGAGTATCCCCTTACGAGCAGTACTTC. Translated, it gives CASSLRVSPYEQYF.

V is TRBV29-1 and J is TRBJ2-1, with 10 bases that match TRBD1. Germline V gives CDR1 SQVTM, CDR2 ANQGSEA. This CDR3 comprises 12 residues. Germline trimming cut 6 bases from V and 7 bases from J; bases unmatched to any gene: 3. The CDR3 loop reads CSVWTGGNEQFF. In DNA, the CDR3 is TGCAGCGTGTGGACAGGGGGAAATGAGCAGTTCTTC.

J is TRBJ2-4 and V is TRBV2, with a weak D call TRBD1 (6 bases). Trimming removed 4 bases at V and 7 bases at J, with 11 bases between. The CDR3 has 13 amino acids. Germline V lookup: CDR1 SNHLY, CDR2 FYNNEI. DNA of the CDR3: TGTGCCAGCAGTGGGAGGACAGACAACATTCAGTACTTC. Amino acid sequence: CASSGRTDNIQYF.

The genes are TRBV5-6 and TRBJ2-1; TRBD2 matches 8 bases. This CDR3 has 18 residues. Germline V lookup: CDR1 SGHDT, CDR2 YYEEEE. With 0 bases clipped from V and 1 base from J, the junction kept 9 bases outside the gene matches. CDR3 amino acids: CASSLVGSGMGSYNEQFF. CDR3 in DNA: TGTGCCAGCAGCTTGGTCGGTAGCGGGATGGGGTCCTACAATGAGCAGTTCTTC.

This clone showed up just once. This chain joins TRBV6-6 and TRBJ1-3; TRBD1 matches 9 bases. V shed 2 bases and J 5 bases; nucleotides not matched to a gene: 7. The CDR3 covers 16 residues. CDR1 and CDR2 from the germline V gene are MNHNY and SVGAGI (reference sequence). CDR3 nucleotides: TGTGCCAGCAGTTACATCTTGGGACAGGGTAGAAACACCATATATTTT. It yields the protein CASSYILGQGRNTIYF.

CDR3 sequence: CASSLRTSETSYEQYF. CDR3 coding DNA: TGTGCCAGCAGTCTGAGGACTAGCGAGACGTCCTACGAGCAGTACTTC. The chain joins TRBV28 to TRBJ2-7, with 9 bases fitting TRBD2. The CDR3 has 16 residues. V lost 5 bases to trimming and J lost 1 base; unmatched junction nucleotides: 9. CDR1 and CDR2 from the germline V gene are MDHEN and SYDVKM.

This clone was detected only a few times. This chain connects TRBV7-7 to TRBJ2-1, with a tentative D call TRBD2 (6 bases). The CDR3 sequence is 17 residues long. CDR1 SSHAT and CDR2 FNYEAQ come from the germline V gene (reference sequence). Trimming took 0 bases from V and 7 from J, leaving 19 bases between them. CDR3 in DNA: TGTGCCAGCAGCTTAGCGAGGTCGGGAGTTCCCGAAAATGAGCAGTTCTTC. Protein product: CASSLARSGVPENEQFF.

This sequence joins TRBV6-2 or TRBV6-3 and TRBJ2-6, with TRBD1 matching 12 bases. This CDR3 comprises 17 residues. Germline CDR1 MNHEY, CDR2 SVGEGT. The V segment lost 3 bases and the J segment 2 bases; nucleotides outside the gene matches: 2. DNA of the CDR3: TGTGCCAGCAGTTATGGGACAGGGGGCCCTGGGGCCAACGTCCTGACTTTC. It translates to CASSYGTGGPGANVLTF.

CDR3 sequence reads: CAWSAGTSGIVRYSYEQYF. CDR3 DNA: TGTGCCTGGAGTGCCGGGACTAGCGGGATAGTCCGATACTCCTACGAGCAGTACTTC. This rearrangement joins TRBV30 to TRBJ2-7; 13 nucleotides line up with TRBD2. Per germline, CDR1 GTSNPN and CDR2 SVGIG (reference sequence). J was trimmed by 0 bases and V by 1 base; bases with no gene match: 12. This CDR3 is 19 amino acids long. The whole variable domain, filled in from reference TRBV30 and TRBJ2-7, reads SQTIHQWPATLVQPVGSPLSLECTVEGTSNPNLYWYRQAAGRGLQLLFYSVGIGQISSEVPQNLSASRPQDRQFILSSKKLLLSDSGFYLCAWSAGTSGIVRYSYEQYFGPGTRLTVT.

The chain has TRBV19 and TRBJ1-3; D might be TRBD1 (5 bases). The CDR3 loop spans 16 amino acids. V was cut by 3 bases and J by 0 bases, with 12 bases left in between. In germline, CDR1 is LNHDA, CDR2 SQIVND (reference sequence). The CDR3 loop reads CASSIGDSSSGNTIYF. The CDR3 coding sequence is TGTGCCAGTAGTATTGGGGACTCTAGCTCTGGAAACACCATATATTTT.